The T cell receptor beta chain under discussion was sequenced for a study of blood T cell repertoires in COVID-19. Study information: From T cells, B-cell-depleted T cells, or PBMCs came the material, which was cDNA or gDNA.

The CDR3 is 16 amino acids. Germline-derived CDR1 and CDR2 are SGHTA and FQGNSA. Trimming cost V 3 bases and J 1 base, with 15 bases left between them. Adults between roughly 18 and 95 years of age took part from under 25 US areas. Clones were read by immunoSEQ multiplex PCR, and TCRdb kept only the in-frame ones, dropping some. The sample holds 350,000 to 400,000 clones; approximately 89% are singletons and the top ten take about 0.78%. The sequence was obtained from a woman aged 40 to 50 who had been exposed to COVID-19. The chain links TRBV7-2 to TRBJ1-1; TRBD1 is a possible D gene (5 bases). Sequencing was carried out using PBMCs or T cells enriched from blood (not recorded which). This CDR3 is CASSFGKGKRNTEAFF. The CDR3 DNA follows: TGTGCCAGCAGCTTTGGTAAGGGGAAAAGGAACACTGAAGCTTTCTTT.